What follows are 23 T cell receptor beta chains derived from one specimen sequenced in a study of cytomegalovirus exposure and HLA in healthy donors. PCR was performed using 60 Vbeta and 13 Jbeta primers. Assay used: immunoSEQ multiplex PCR; TCRdb lists only in-frame clones, some missing. The sample lists some 120,000 clones; roughly 73% were seen once. The sample consisted of PBMCs. These receptors all stem from a young woman in good health and CMV-seronegative.

This clone has a handful of counts. The J gene is TRBJ1-1, the V gene TRBV5-5; no definite D call. The CDR3 has 15 residues. CDR1 SGHKS and CDR2 YYEKEE come from the germline V gene (reference sequence). Trimming cost V 4 bases and J 1 base, with 14 bases left between them. In DNA, the CDR3 is TGTGCCAGCAGCCTTGTGGGGAGTCGGAACACTGAAGCTTTCTTT. Translated, it gives CASSLVGSRNTEAFF. Variable domain in full (rest from reference TRBV5-5 and TRBJ1-1): DAGVTQSPTHLIKTRGQQVTLRCSPISGHKSVSWYQQVLGQGPQFIFQYYEKEERGRGNFPDRFSARQFPNYSSELNVNALLLGDSALYLCASSLVGSRNTEAFFGQGTRLTVV.

The genes are TRBV5-1 and TRBJ1-2; no definite D call. The CDR3 consists of 13 residues. From germline, CDR1 is SGHRS and CDR2 YFSETQ. V was cut by 1 base and J by 2 bases, with 6 bases left in between. The CDR3 DNA follows: TGCGCCAGCAGCTTGCACACCAACTATGGCTACACCTTC. Translation: CASSLHTNYGYTF.

As DNA, the CDR3 is TGTGCCAGCAGGAATCTACAGGCCCTGGGCACTGAAGCTTTCTTT. Encoded protein: CASRNLQALGTEAFF. The chain joins TRBV27 to TRBJ1-1; possible D gene TRBD1, 5 bases. Per germline, CDR1 MNHEY and CDR2 SMNVEV (reference sequence). Trimming took off 6 bases at V and 4 bases at J, with 18 bases between the two ends. CDR3 length: 15 amino acids.

Only a few counts were recorded for this clone. The chain is built from TRBV27 and TRBJ1-4; no clear D. CDR3 length equals 11 residues. Germline assignment: CDR1 MNHEY and CDR2 SMNVEV (reference sequence). V was trimmed by 7 bases and J by 8 bases, leaving 8 bases between them. This CDR3 reads CASKGGEKLFF. CDR3 DNA sequence: TGTGCCAGCAAGGGAGGAGAAAAACTGTTTTTT.

For the CDR3, the DNA is TGTGCCTGGAATCTCGCGGGAGTTAGGGAGACCCAGTACTTC. Protein: CAWNLAGVRETQYF. The chain has TRBV30 and TRBJ2-5, with 7 bases fitting TRBD2. The germline V gene encodes CDR1 GTSNPN and CDR2 SVGIG (reference sequence). This CDR3 comprises 14 residues. The trim removed 4 bases at V and 5 bases at J, leaving 10 bases unmatched.

V and J are TRBV2 and TRBJ1-1; TRBD1 matches at 8 bases. CDR3 size: 15 residues. V was clipped by 3 bases and J by 8 bases; unmatched bases: 11. In germline, CDR1 is SNHLY, CDR2 FYNNEI. CDR3 DNA sequence: TGTGCCAGCAGTGATGCGGGAAGGGACAGGCTGGAAGCTTTCTTT. Translating gives CASSDAGRDRLEAFF.

The V and J genes are TRBV30 and TRBJ1-4; TRBD1 might be the D (5 bases). The ends were cut back, 1 base at V and 11 bases at J, with 23 bases in the middle. The germline V gene has CDR1 GTSNPN and CDR2 SVGIG (reference sequence). The CDR3 has 16 residues. The CDR3 spells CAWSAAGEGRRGKLFF. The CDR3 bases are TGTGCCTGGAGTGCGGCGGGGGAGGGCAGAAGAGGGAAACTGTTTTTT.

The rearrangement uses TRBV9 and TRBJ2-3, with D unresolved. The CDR3 is made up of 14 amino acids. Deletions cut 4 bases from V and 2 bases from J, with 11 bases between. Looked up from germline, CDR1 is SGDLS and CDR2 is YYNGEE. The CDR3 spells CASSPRIATDTQYF. The CDR3 bases are TGTGCCAGCAGCCCTCGAATAGCCACAGATACGCAGTATTTT.

V gene TRBV9 combines with J gene TRBJ2-3, with 11 bases fitting TRBD2. This CDR3 has 14 residues. The germline gives CDR1 SGDLS, CDR2 YYNGEE. J lost 4 bases, V lost 4 bases, and 2 bases had no gene match. CDR3 sequence (DNA): TGTGCCAGCAGCTGGACTAGCGGGCCAGATACGCAGTATTTT. The encoded protein is CASSWTSGPDTQYF.

Of note for this clone: Its ends do not fully match the called genes, so a read error is possible. The J gene is TRBJ2-7, the V gene TRBV7-9; 8 positions agree with TRBD2. Germline lookup yields CDR1 SEHNR and CDR2 FQNEAQ (reference sequence). The CDR3 extends over 17 amino acids. The DNA for the CDR3 is TGTTCCAGCAGCTTAGCCGTGGGGAGCGGGGGATCCTACGAGCAGTACTTC. Its translation is CSSSLAVGSGGSYEQYF.

The rearrangement links TRBV18 to TRBJ2-1; D call uncertain. The CDR3 sequence is 13 residues long. Germline CDR1 is KGHSH and CDR2 is LQKENI. V was clipped by 1 base and J by 5 bases, with 6 bases between them. The CDR3 sequence: CASSPRVNNEQFF. CDR3 in DNA: TGTGCCAGCTCACCACGCGTGAACAATGAGCAGTTCTTC.

This clone occurred once. V gene TRBV6-5 combines with J gene TRBJ1-4; perhaps TRBD1 as D (5 bases). Germline V gives CDR1 MNHEY, CDR2 SVGAGI. Deletions cut 8 bases from V and 3 bases from J, with 10 bases between. CDR3 length equals 13 residues. The CDR3, as DNA: TGTGCCAGCCATAGACAGCCTAATGAAAAACTGTTTTTT. Amino acid sequence: CASHRQPNEKLFF.

CDR3 residues: CASSQDGGGDQPQHF. The CDR3 DNA sequence: TGTGCCAGCAGCCAAGATGGCGGAGGGGATCAGCCCCAGCATTTT. The chain links TRBV4-2 to TRBJ1-5; D might be TRBD1 (5 bases). Trimming took 0 bases from V and 5 from J, leaving 11 bases between them. The length of the CDR3 is 15 residues. The germline V gene has CDR1 LGHNA and CDR2 YNFKEQ.

The CDR3 here is CASSGLAGVTDTQYF. The DNA for the CDR3 is TGTGCCAGCAGTGGGCTAGCGGGAGTCACAGATACGCAGTATTTT. The V call is TRBV2, the J call TRBJ2-3; 10 bases agree with TRBD2. The ends lost 4 bases at V and 2 bases at J; junction bases unmatched: 3. In germline, CDR1 is SNHLY, CDR2 FYNNEI. The length of the CDR3 is 15 residues.

The chain links TRBV15 to TRBJ2-3, with D possibly matching TRBD2 (5 bases). V gave up 1 base and J gave up 5 bases, with 22 bases separating them. CDR3 length: 18 residues. Germline V CDR1 and CDR2: LNHNV, YYDKDF (reference sequence). The CDR3 protein is CATSRALYLIQAGDTQYF. Here the CDR3 DNA reads TGTGCCACCAGCAGAGCCCTTTACCTGATCCAGGCGGGAGATACGCAGTATTTT.

The chain joins TRBV2 to TRBJ2-3; TRBD2 agrees at 10 bases. Germline CDR1 SNHLY, CDR2 FYNNEI. Trimming cost V 6 bases and J 0 bases; bases outside gene matches: 6. CDR3 length equals 16 residues. The CDR3 DNA reads TGTGCCAGCAGAGCCTCTAGCGGGAGTAGCACAGATACGCAGTATTTT. This gives the protein CASRASSGSSTDTQYF.

The chain is built from TRBV5-1 and TRBJ1-2; TRBD1 aligns across 7 bases. The CDR3 covers 15 residues. The J segment lost 3 bases and the V segment lost 4 bases, leaving 9 bases of the junction unmatched. The germline gives CDR1 SGHRS, CDR2 YFSETQ. In DNA, the CDR3 is TGCGCCAGCAGCATCGGAATTGACAGGGACTATGGCTACACCTTC. Translated: CASSIGIDRDYGYTF.

The V gene is TRBV27, the J gene TRBJ1-3; D is uncertain. With 3 bases removed from V and 0 bases from J, the gap between germline ends came to 6 bases. The germline CDR1 and CDR2 sequences are MNHEY and SMNVEV (reference sequence). This CDR3 region has 14 residues. For the CDR3, the DNA is TGTGCCAGCAGTTTGTCACTCTCTGGAAACACCATATATTTT. Amino acids: CASSLSLSGNTIYF.

J is TRBJ2-7 and V is TRBV7-2; 7 bases are a match to TRBD2. Per the germline V gene, CDR1 is SGHTA and CDR2 is FQGNSA. This CDR3 is 15 amino acids long. Unmatched junction bases numbered 6, after V lost 1 base and J lost 3 bases. The DNA of the CDR3 is TGTGCCAGCAGCTTAGGACTAGCCCCAGTCTACGAGCAGTACTTC. Protein sequence: CASSLGLAPVYEQYF. Filled out from reference TRBV7-2 and TRBJ2-7, the complete variable domain reads GAGVSQSPSNKVTEKGKDVELRCDPISGHTALYWYRQSLGQGLEFLIYFQGNSAPDKSGLPSDRFSAERTGGSVSTLTIQRTQQEDSAVYLCASSLGLAPVYEQYFGPGTRLTVT.

A single count supports this clone. The V gene is TRBV27, the J gene TRBJ2-1; the match to TRBD2 covers 8 bases. V shed 4 bases, J shed 4 bases, and the junction held 6 bases outside the gene matches. Looked up from germline, CDR1 is MNHEY and CDR2 is SMNVEV (reference sequence). This CDR3 comprises 15 residues. CDR3 nucleotides: TGTGCCAGCAGTTCGCGGGGGGACTATTACAATGAGCAGTTCTTC. It codes for CASSSRGDYYNEQFF.

The chain uses TRBV11-3 and TRBJ1-1, with 7 bases lining up with TRBD1. This CDR3 comprises 13 residues. Trimming removed 1 base from V and 6 bases from J; junction bases left unmatched: 2. Per germline, CDR1 SGHNT and CDR2 YENEEA. CDR3 loop: CASSLVGTAEAFF. For the CDR3, the DNA is TGTGCCAGCAGCTTAGTAGGGACAGCTGAAGCTTTCTTT.

Details on this clone: A junction boundary mismatches the germline segment, possibly from a read error. This chain links TRBV11-2 with TRBJ2-7, with D perhaps matching TRBD1 (6 bases). The CDR3 covers 12 residues. Per the germline V gene, CDR1 is SGHAT and CDR2 is FQNNGV. The CDR3 region has the DNA TGTGCCAGCAGTACAGGGAACTACGAGCAGTACTTT. It codes for CASSTGNYEQYF.

V is TRBV30 and J is TRBJ2-7; 8 nucleotides line up with TRBD1. CDR1 is GTSNPN and CDR2 is SVGIG in the germline V gene (reference sequence). The CDR3 extends over 14 amino acids. The ends lost 2 bases at V and 2 bases at J; junction bases unmatched: 5. The CDR3 sequence is CAWSFGTGPYEQYF. The CDR3 nucleotides read TGTGCCTGGAGTTTCGGGACAGGCCCCTACGAGCAGTACTTC.